The subject of this entry is one T cell receptor beta chain. This entry comes from a study of tumor-infiltrating lymphocytes in oesophageal squamous cell carcinoma. The CDR3 covers 15 residues. Looked up from germline, CDR1 is SGHTA and CDR2 is FQGNSA. V shed 1 base and J shed 4 bases, with 12 bases lying between them. TCRdb analysed the PCR reads with MiXCR anew, one entry per CDR3 protein. The sample has 15,000 to 20,000 distinct CDR3 sequences, around 50% seen once. The material sequenced was normal esophageal tissue next to the tumor. This rearrangement joins TRBV7-2 to TRBJ2-3; D is undetermined. The sequence came from a female donor with esophageal squamous cell carcinoma. The CDR3 DNA is TGTGCCAGCAGCTTAGAGGTCGAGCAGCCAGATACGCAGTATTTT. This translates into CASSLEVEQPDTQYF. The variable domain in full, with the rest retrieved from reference TRBV7-2 and TRBJ2-3, is GAGVSQSPSNKVTEKGKDVELRCDPISGHTALYWYRQSLGQGLEFLIYFQGNSAPDKSGLPSDRFSAERTGGSVSTLTIQRTQQEDSAVYLCASSLEVEQPDTQYFGPGTRLTVL.